These 23 T cell receptor beta chains were all obtained from the same sample, sequenced in a study of graft-versus-host responses after intestinal transplantation. Using immunoSEQ multiplex PCR, the repertoire was profiled, and TCRdb retains in-frame clones only, with some absent. In the table there are approximately 9,800 clones, roughly 32% of which are singletons. Here the sequenced sample was alloreactive CD4+ T cells from a mixed lymphocyte reaction culture, taken before transplantation. This sample's subset: CFSE-low proliferating T cells sorted from approximately six-day pre-transplant mixed lymphocyte reaction (GvH or HvG direction). The receptor source for this set is a human patient who was an organ donor for intestinal transplantation.

The rearrangement links TRBV19 to TRBJ1-1; maybe TRBD1 (5 bases). V shed 5 bases and J shed 5 bases, with 12 bases lying between them. This CDR3 comprises 13 residues. CDR1 and CDR2 (germline): LNHDA, SQIVND (reference sequence). For the CDR3, the DNA is TGTGCCAGTAGTCCCCTCGGGGGGACTGAAGCTTTCTTT. The encoded protein is CASSPLGGTEAFF.

The rearrangement links TRBV28 to TRBJ1-5, with D unresolved. CDR1 and CDR2 from the germline V gene are MDHEN and SYDVKM. Trimming removed 3 bases from V and 6 bases from J, with 6 bases in between. This CDR3 spans 12 amino acids. The CDR3 region has the DNA TGTGCCAGCAGTTTGCGCGCTCAGCCCCAGCATTTT. This gives the protein CASSLRAQPQHF.

This sequence joins TRBV11-1 and TRBJ2-2; 8 bases are a match to TRBD2. V was clipped by 5 bases and J by 0 bases; unmatched bases: 8. Germline assignment: CDR1 SGHAT and CDR2 FQDESV (reference sequence). The CDR3 is 17 amino acids. The CDR3 spells CASSPSGGDANTGELFF. The DNA for the CDR3 is TGTGCCAGCAGCCCTTCCGGGGGGGACGCGAACACCGGGGAGCTGTTTTTT.

This clone has more than one count but fewer than ten. Within the sample, other DNA sequences also encode this same CDR3. The gene calls are TRBV7-2 and TRBJ2-3, with 12 positions matching TRBD2. With V trimmed by 5 bases and J by 0 bases, 3 bases remained unmatched. Germline V gene lookup returns CDR1 SGHTA and CDR2 FQGNSA. This CDR3 spans 16 amino acids. CDR3 in DNA: TGTGCCAGCAGCCTACTAGCGGGGGGCAGCACAGATACGCAGTATTTT. It specifies CASSLLAGGSTDTQYF.

The chain carries TRBV6-5 and TRBJ2-1; D unresolved. This CDR3 is built from 11 residues. CDR1 is MNHEY and CDR2 is SVGAGI in the germline V gene. V lost 10 bases and J lost 10, with 14 bases in between. This CDR3 reads CATTKVGEQFF. The CDR3, as DNA: TGTGCCACCACGAAAGTCGGCGAGCAGTTCTTC.

Concerning this clone itself: The junction does not match germline at one end; this may be a read error. V gene TRBV6-1 combines with J gene TRBJ1-2; TRBD1 agrees at 7 bases. This CDR3 is 14 amino acids long. The germline CDR1 and CDR2 sequences are MNHNS and SASEGT. Here the CDR3 reads CASRRTGANYGCTF. The DNA of the CDR3 is TGTGCCAGCAGGAGGACAGGTGCTAACTATGGCTGCACCTTC.

The CDR3 reads CASSSLGASVNEQFF. The CDR3 nucleotides read TGTGCCAGCAGCTCGCTGGGGGCCTCCGTCAATGAGCAGTTCTTC. The rearrangement links TRBV7-3 to TRBJ2-1, with D maybe TRBD1 (6 bases). Trimming took 4 bases from V and 6 from J, leaving 16 bases between them. The germline V gene has CDR1 SGHTA and CDR2 FQGTGA. The CDR3 has 15 amino acids. Combining the CDR3 with reference TRBV7-3 and TRBJ2-1 gives the whole variable domain GAGVSQTPSNKVTEKGKYVELRCDPISGHTALYWYRQSLGQGPEFLIYFQGTGAADDSGLPNDRFFAVRPEGSVSTLKIQRTERGDSAVYLCASSSLGASVNEQFFGPGTRLTVL.

This sequence joins TRBV9 and TRBJ1-3; TRBD1 aligns across 7 bases. Germline CDR1 is SGDLS and CDR2 is YYNGEE. The ends lost 1 base at V and 4 bases at J; junction bases unmatched: 8. CDR3 size: 16 residues. The CDR3 bases are TGTGCCAGCAGCGTAAAGGGGGCCGGAGCCGGAAACACCATATATTTT. Translating it yields CASSVKGAGAGNTIYF. Variable domain in full (rest from reference TRBV9 and TRBJ1-3): DSGVTQTPKHLITATGQRVTLRCSPRSGDLSVYWYQQSLDQGLQFLIQYYNGEERAKGNILERFSAQQFPDLHSELNLSSLELGDSALYFCASSVKGAGAGNTIYFGEGSWLTVV.

This clone was found a few times. The chain joins TRBV5-4 to TRBJ2-5; D is undetermined. From germline, CDR1 is SGHNT and CDR2 YYREEE (reference sequence). This CDR3 is 15 amino acids long. V lost 0 bases and J 0 bases, leaving 9 bases between the germline ends. This CDR3 reads CASSLGFAHQETQYF. The CDR3 region has the DNA TGTGCCAGCAGCTTGGGTTTCGCACACCAAGAGACCCAGTACTTC.

In regard to this clone: Its ends do not fully match the called genes, so a read error is possible. The rearrangement joins TRBV18 to TRBJ2-3; 10 bases are a match to TRBD2. Germline CDR1 and CDR2: KGHSH and LQKENI. This CDR3 has 13 amino acids. CDR3 loop: CASSPDKRGGPDF. CDR3 nucleotides: TGTGCCAGCTCACCTGATAAGCGGGGGGGCCCGGATTTT.

This clone is categorized as medium-sized. V is TRBV10-3 and J is TRBJ2-7, with TRBD1 identical over 8 bases. Per the germline V gene, CDR1 is ENHRY and CDR2 is SYGVKD. The CDR3 has 14 residues. V gave up 7 bases and J gave up 1 base; unmatched junction bases: 6. In DNA, the CDR3 is TGTGCCATCACCAAAGGACAGGGATCCTACGAGCAGTACTTC. This encodes CAITKGQGSYEQYF.

The chain has TRBV6-6 and TRBJ2-5; D is unresolved. V was pared by 6 bases and J by 2 bases, with 1 base between. Germline lookup yields CDR1 MNHNY and CDR2 SVGAGI (reference sequence). The CDR3 length is 10 residues. This CDR3 is CASRQETQYF. In DNA form, the CDR3 reads TGTGCCAGCAGGCAAGAGACCCAGTACTTC.

This clone was detected a few times. The chain has TRBV5-5 and TRBJ1-1, with D unresolved. CDR3 length: 13 amino acids. Germline V CDR1 and CDR2: SGHKS, YYEKEE (reference sequence). The V end lost 2 bases, the J end lost 5 bases, and 10 bases lay between the germline ends. The CDR3 region is CASSLNPGTEAFF. CDR3 nucleotide sequence: TGTGCCAGCAGCTTAAATCCGGGGACTGAAGCTTTCTTT.

V gene TRBV19 combines with J gene TRBJ2-7; 11 bases line up with TRBD2. Trimming took 5 bases from V and 2 from J; bases not matched to a gene: 8. This CDR3 has 16 residues. Germline V gene sequence: CDR1 LNHDA, CDR2 SQIVND (reference sequence). DNA of the CDR3: TGTGCCAGTAGTGTCTTAACTAGCGGGGGACCCTACGAGCAGTACTTC. Translated, it gives CASSVLTSGGPYEQYF. Together with reference TRBV19 and TRBJ2-7, the CDR3 gives the full variable domain: DGGITQSPKYLFRKEGQNVTLSCEQNLNHDAMYWYRQDPGQGLRLIYYSQIVNDFQKGDIAEGYSVSREKKESFPLTVTSAQKNPTAFYLCASSVLTSGGPYEQYFGPGTRLTVT.

In DNA form, the CDR3 reads TGTGCCAGCAGTTTAATATCGAACACTGAAGCTTTCTTT. Its protein product is CASSLISNTEAFF. The chain couples TRBV11-3 to TRBJ1-1; D remains ambiguous. Per the germline V gene, CDR1 is SGHNT and CDR2 is YENEEA. The CDR3 covers 13 residues. Trimming took 6 bases from V and 1 from J, leaving 9 bases between them.

Judged by abundance, this clone is medium-sized. The genes are TRBV10-2 and TRBJ1-1, with 11 bases matching TRBD1. J gave up 4 bases and V 6 bases, and 7 bases lay outside the gene matches. This CDR3 has 15 residues. Germline V gene sequence: CDR1 WSHSY, CDR2 SAAADI. CDR3 DNA sequence: TGCGCCAGCAGATCTCTAGGACAGGGGGCCACTGAAGCTTTCTTT. This sequence encodes CASRSLGQGATEAFF.

V gene TRBV11-3 combines with J gene TRBJ2-1; the match to TRBD2 covers 7 bases. J lost 5 bases, V lost 3 bases, and 19 bases had no gene match. The germline V gene has CDR1 SGHNT and CDR2 YENEEA. This CDR3 has 19 amino acids. CDR3 DNA sequence: TGTGCCAGCAGCTTGGCGGGGGTTAAGGTTGGTGGTTCGGACAATGAGCAGTTCTTC. It codes for CASSLAGVKVGGSDNEQFF.

This clone appeared a few times. The chain joins TRBV4-1 to TRBJ1-5, with TRBD1 matching 11 bases. The CDR3 runs to 18 residues. The germline V gene encodes CDR1 MGHRA and CDR2 YSYEKL. V dropped 3 bases and J dropped 0; count of bases not matched to a gene: 7. The chain's CDR3 is CASSQGRDRGYSNQPQHF. For the CDR3, the DNA is TGCGCCAGCAGCCAGGGCCGGGACAGGGGGTATAGCAATCAGCCCCAGCATTTT.

This clone has only a few counts. The V and J genes are TRBV29-1 and TRBJ1-5; no definite D call. The germline V and J ends were trimmed by 7 bases and 0 bases, with 10 bases remaining between them. Germline values: CDR1 SQVTM, CDR2 ANQGSEA. There are 13 residues in the CDR3. CDR3 DNA sequence: TGCAGCGCTCTCCTAGATAGCAATCAGCCCCAGCATTTT. It translates to CSALLDSNQPQHF.

J is TRBJ2-7 and V is TRBV27, with TRBD2 as a possible D gene (7 bases). Germline lookup yields CDR1 MNHEY and CDR2 SMNVEV (reference sequence). Trimming pared 2 bases from V and 3 bases from J, leaving 11 bases between. The CDR3 sequence is 14 residues long. As DNA, the CDR3 is TGTGCCAGCAGTTTAATAGGGGGGGGCTACGAGCAGTACTTC. This gives the protein CASSLIGGGYEQYF.

The V and J genes are TRBV6-5 and TRBJ2-7; D unresolved. With 2 bases removed from V and 2 bases from J, the gap between germline ends came to 10 bases. Germline V gives CDR1 MNHEY, CDR2 SVGAGI. This CDR3 comprises 14 residues. CDR3 nucleotides: TGTGCCAGCAGTTACGACGCGGCTACCTACGAGCAGTACTTC. The encoded protein is CASSYDAATYEQYF.

This clone has more than one count but fewer than ten. This rearrangement joins TRBV9 to TRBJ2-5, with 8 positions matching TRBD2. This CDR3 region has 14 residues. J was trimmed by 7 bases and V by 0 bases; bases with no gene match: 5. Germline CDR1 SGDLS, CDR2 YYNGEE. The CDR3 spells CASSVEGLAGTQYF. CDR3 nucleotide sequence: TGTGCCAGCAGCGTAGAGGGGCTAGCGGGGACCCAGTACTTC.

The chain combines TRBV7-9 with TRBJ1-4; D not resolved. The CDR3 loop spans 14 amino acids. Germline values: CDR1 SEHNR, CDR2 FQNEAQ (reference sequence). The V end was cut by 3 bases, the J end by 0 bases, with 5 bases between. In nucleotides, the CDR3 is TGTGCCAGCAGCTTCTTTGCAACTAATGAAAAACTGTTTTTT. Translation: CASSFFATNEKLFF.